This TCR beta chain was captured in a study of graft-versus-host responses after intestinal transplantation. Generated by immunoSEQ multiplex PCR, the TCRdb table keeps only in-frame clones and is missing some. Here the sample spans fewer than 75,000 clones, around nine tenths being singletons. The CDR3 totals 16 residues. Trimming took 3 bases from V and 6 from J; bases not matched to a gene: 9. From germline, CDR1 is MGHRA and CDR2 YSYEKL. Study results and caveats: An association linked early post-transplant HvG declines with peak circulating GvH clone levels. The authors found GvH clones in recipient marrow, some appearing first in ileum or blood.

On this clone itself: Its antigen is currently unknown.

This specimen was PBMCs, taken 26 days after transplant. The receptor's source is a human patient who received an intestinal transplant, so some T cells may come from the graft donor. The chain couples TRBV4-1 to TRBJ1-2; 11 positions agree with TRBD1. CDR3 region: CASSQEPGQGVHGYTF. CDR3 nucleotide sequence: TGCGCCAGCAGCCAGGAACCGGGACAGGGGGTACATGGCTACACCTTC.